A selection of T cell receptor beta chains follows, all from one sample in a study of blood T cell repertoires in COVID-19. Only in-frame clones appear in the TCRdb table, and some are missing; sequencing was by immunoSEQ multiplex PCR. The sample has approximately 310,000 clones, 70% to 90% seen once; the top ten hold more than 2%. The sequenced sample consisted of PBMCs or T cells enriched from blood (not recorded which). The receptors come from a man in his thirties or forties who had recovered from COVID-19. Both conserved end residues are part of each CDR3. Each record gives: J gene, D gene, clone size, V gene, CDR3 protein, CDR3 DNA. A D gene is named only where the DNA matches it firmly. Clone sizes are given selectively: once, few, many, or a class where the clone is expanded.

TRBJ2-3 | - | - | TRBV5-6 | CASSPTGTYTDTQYF | TGTGCCAGCAGCCCGACCGGGACTTATACAGATACGCAGTATTTT
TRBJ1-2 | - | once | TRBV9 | CASSTHLGDYGYTF | TGTGCCAGCAGCACACACCTCGGGGACTATGGCTACACCTTC
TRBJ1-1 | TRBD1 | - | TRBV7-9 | CASSREEDRERAFF | TGTGCCAGCAGCCGGGAGGAGGACAGGGAAAGAGCTTTCTTT
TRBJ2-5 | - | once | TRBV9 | CASSVDVGETQYF | TGTGCCAGCAGCGTAGACGTCGGGGAGACCCAGTACTTC
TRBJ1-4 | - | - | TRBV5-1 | CASSLGRGEKLFF | TGCGCCAGCAGCTTGGGAAGGGGTGAAAAACTGTTTTTT
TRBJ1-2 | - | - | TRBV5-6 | CASSFRAAYGYTF | TGTGCCAGCAGCTTCAGGGCGGCCTATGGCTACACCTTC
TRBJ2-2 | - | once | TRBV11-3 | CASSLGVAITGELFF | TGTGCCAGCAGCCTCGGGGTAGCGATCACCGGGGAGCTGTTTTTT
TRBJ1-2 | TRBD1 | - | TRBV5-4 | CASSSRDRQDGYTF | TGTGCCAGCAGCTCCCGGGACAGACAGGATGGCTACACCTTC
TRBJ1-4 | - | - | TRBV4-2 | CASSQDGTGDNEKLFF | TGTGCCAGCAGCCAAGATGGTACGGGGGATAATGAAAAACTGTTTTTT
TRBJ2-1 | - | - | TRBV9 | CASSVAAQLSSYNEQFF | TGTGCCAGCAGCGTTGCGGCGCAGCTTAGCTCCTACAATGAGCAGTTCTTC
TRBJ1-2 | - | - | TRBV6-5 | CASSYSKQIIYGYTF | TGTGCCAGCAGTTACTCTAAACAGATTATCTATGGCTACACCTTC
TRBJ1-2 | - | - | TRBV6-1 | CASSEGAGNLYGYTF | TGTGCCAGCAGTGAGGGGGCAGGGAATCTCTATGGCTACACCTTC
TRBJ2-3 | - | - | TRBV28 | CASGEVNTDTQYF | TGTGCCAGCGGGGAGGTGAACACAGATACGCAGTATTTT
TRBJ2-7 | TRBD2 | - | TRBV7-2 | CASKRGVNHEQYF | TGTGCCAGTAAGCGGGGGGTTAATCACGAGCAGTACTTC
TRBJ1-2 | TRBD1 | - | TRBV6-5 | CASSPTAQGTYGYTF | TGTGCCAGCAGTCCCACCGCACAGGGGACCTATGGCTACACCTTC
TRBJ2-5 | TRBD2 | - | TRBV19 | CASSIYPRVAGDLETQYF | TGTGCCAGTAGTATATACCCCCGGGTAGCGGGGGATTTGGAGACCCAGTACTTC
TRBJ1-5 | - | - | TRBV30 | CAWAPTSGSQPQHF | TGTGCCTGGGCACCCACCAGCGGGAGTCAGCCCCAGCATTTT
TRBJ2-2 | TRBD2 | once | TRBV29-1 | CSVQTSGKKEELFF | TGCAGCGTTCAGACTAGCGGGAAAAAGGAGGAGCTGTTTTTT
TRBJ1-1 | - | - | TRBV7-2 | CASSFTVNTEAFF | TGTGCCAGCAGCTTTACGGTGAACACTGAAGCTTTCTTT
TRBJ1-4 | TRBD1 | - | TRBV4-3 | CASSQDSRGRGEKLFF | TGCGCCAGCAGCCAAGATTCCAGGGGGCGAGGGGAAAAACTGTTTTTT
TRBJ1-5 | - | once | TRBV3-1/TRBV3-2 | CASSSRPSGVGNQPQHF | TGTGCCAGCAGTTCCAGACCCTCGGGGGTTGGCAATCAGCCCCAGCATTTT
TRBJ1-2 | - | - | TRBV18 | CASSPRSTSDYGYTF | TGTGCCAGCTCACCCCGATCAACTAGTGACTATGGCTACACCTTC
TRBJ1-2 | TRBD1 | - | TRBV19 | CASSKGTGDNLFYGYTF | TGTGCCAGTAGTAAAGGGACAGGGGACAACCTTTTCTATGGCTACACCTTC
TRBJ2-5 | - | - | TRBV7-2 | CASLLGGDYRSETQYF | TGTGCCAGCCTCTTAGGGGGGGACTATAGGTCGGAGACCCAGTACTTC
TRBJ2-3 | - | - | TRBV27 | CASSRNLRVGNIGTQYF | TGTGCCAGCAGCCGCAACCTCAGGGTAGGGAACATAGGTACGCAGTATTTT
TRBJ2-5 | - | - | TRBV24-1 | CATSDRGGGSETQYF | TGTGCCACCAGTGACCGAGGGGGTGGTAGCGAGACCCAGTACTTC
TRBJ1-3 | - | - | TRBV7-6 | CASSPGAGSGNTIYF | TGTGCCAGCAGCCCCGGAGCAGGGTCGGGAAACACCATATATTTT
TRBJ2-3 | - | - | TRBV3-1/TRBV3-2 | CASSQDWTGTDTQYF | TGTGCCAGCAGCCAAGATTGGACAGGCACAGATACGCAGTATTTT
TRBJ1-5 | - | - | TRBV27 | CASHSGLPVNQPQHF | TGTGCCAGCCACTCGGGACTCCCAGTGAATCAGCCCCAGCATTTT
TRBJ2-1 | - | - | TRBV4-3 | CASSQDQGKGPGNEQFF | TGCGCCAGCAGCCAAGATCAGGGCAAGGGGCCAGGCAATGAGCAGTTCTTC
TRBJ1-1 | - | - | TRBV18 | CASSPPNAGRGSTEAFF | TGTGCCAGCTCACCACCCAACGCAGGACGAGGGAGCACTGAAGCTTTCTTT
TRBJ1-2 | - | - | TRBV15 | CATSRDRRQGNYGYTF | TGTGCCACCAGCAGAGATCGTCGGCAGGGGAACTATGGCTACACCTTC
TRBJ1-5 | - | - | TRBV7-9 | CASSLWDAGKHF | TGTGCCAGCAGCTTATGGGATGCGGGAAAGCATTTT
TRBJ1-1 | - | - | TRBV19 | CASSPTPGLNTEAFF | TGTGCCAGTAGCCCGACCCCAGGGCTGAACACTGAAGCTTTCTTT
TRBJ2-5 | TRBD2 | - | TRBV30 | CAWSRLARQETQYF | TGTGCCTGGAGCCGACTAGCGCGGCAAGAGACCCAGTACTTC
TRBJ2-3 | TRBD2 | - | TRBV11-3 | CASSLASSGGTPDTQYF | TGTGCCAGCAGCTTAGCCTCTAGCGGGGGGACCCCGGATACGCAGTATTTT
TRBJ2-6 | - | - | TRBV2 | CASSDGISGANVLTF | TGTGCCAGCAGTGACGGGATCTCTGGGGCCAACGTCCTGACTTTC
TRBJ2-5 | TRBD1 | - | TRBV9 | CASSQQPTGEETQYF | TGTGCCAGCAGCCAGCAGCCCACAGGGGAAGAGACCCAGTACTTC
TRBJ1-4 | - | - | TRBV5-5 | CASSLGQFSTNEKLFF | TGTGCCAGCAGCTTGGGACAGTTTTCAACTAATGAAAAACTGTTTTTT
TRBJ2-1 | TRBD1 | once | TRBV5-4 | CASSSGTGSSYNEQFF | TGTGCCAGCAGCAGCGGGACAGGGAGCTCCTACAATGAGCAGTTCTTC
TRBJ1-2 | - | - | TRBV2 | CASSEGVHNYGYTF | TGTGCCAGCAGTGAAGGAGTCCATAACTATGGCTACACCTTC
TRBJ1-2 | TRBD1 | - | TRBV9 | CASSAGQGARNYGYTF | TGTGCCAGCAGCGCGGGACAGGGGGCGCGTAACTATGGCTACACCTTC
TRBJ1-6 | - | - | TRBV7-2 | CASSLGSGNNSPLHF | TGTGCCAGCAGCCTGGGTTCGGGGAATAATTCACCCCTCCACTTT
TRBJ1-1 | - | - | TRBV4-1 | CASSRLEGDTEAFF | TGCGCCAGCAGCCGGCTCGAGGGGGACACTGAAGCTTTCTTT
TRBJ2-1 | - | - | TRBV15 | CATSRDRGNEQFF | TGTGCCACCAGCAGAGATCGCGGCAATGAGCAGTTCTTC
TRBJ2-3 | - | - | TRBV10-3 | CAAAFGDTQYF | TGTGCCGCCGCTTTCGGAGATACGCAGTATTTT
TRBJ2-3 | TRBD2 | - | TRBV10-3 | CAISKLAGDTEADTQYF | TGTGCCATCAGCAAACTAGCGGGCGATACCGAGGCAGATACGCAGTATTTT
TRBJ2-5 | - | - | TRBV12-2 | CASRLGQKRNQETQYF | TGTGCAAGTCGCTTAGGACAGAAAAGGAACCAAGAGACCCAGTACTTC
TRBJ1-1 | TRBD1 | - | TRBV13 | CASSVTGSPEAFF | TGTGCCAGCAGCGTGACAGGGTCCCCTGAAGCTTTCTTT
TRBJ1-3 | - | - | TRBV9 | CASSLSPSGYSGNTIYF | TGTGCCAGCAGCTTAAGCCCCAGCGGTTACTCTGGAAACACCATATATTTT
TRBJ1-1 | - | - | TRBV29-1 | CSVFSPMNTEAFF | TGCAGCGTTTTTAGTCCAATGAACACTGAAGCTTTCTTT
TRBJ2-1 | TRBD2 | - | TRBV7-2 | CASSLGGLVNNEQFF | TGTGCCAGCAGCTTAGGGGGACTAGTCAACAATGAGCAGTTCTTC
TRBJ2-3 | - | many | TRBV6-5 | CASSYGQNTDTQYF | TGTGCCAGCAGTTATGGGCAGAACACAGATACGCAGTATTTT
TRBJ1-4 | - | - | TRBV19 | CASSSQGIANEKLFF | TGTGCCAGTAGTTCACAGGGAATAGCTAATGAAAAACTGTTTTTT